A selection of T cell receptor beta chains follows, all from one sample in a study of cytomegalovirus exposure and HLA in healthy donors. Only in-frame clones appear in the TCRdb table, and some are missing; sequencing was by immunoSEQ multiplex PCR. The repertoire shows 35,000 or so clones; the top ten hold around 8.9%. Sequences were obtained from PBMCs. All receptors derive from a man in his forties or fifties in good health and CMV-seropositive. Each CDR3 is given with its conserved first and last residue. The D gene is left open where the match is weak.

j_call d_call v_call cdr3_aa cdr3_nt
TRBJ1-2 . TRBV21-1 CASSLRDRENHGYTF TGTGCCAGCAGCCTACGGGACAGGGAGAATCATGGCTACACCTTC
TRBJ2-1 TRBD2 TRBV7-2 CASSPAGTSAYNEQFF TGTGCCAGCAGCCCGGCCGGGACTAGCGCCTACAATGAGCAGTTCTTC
TRBJ2-2 TRBD2 TRBV15 CATSPRPGGGDGELFF TGTGCCACCAGCCCCCGACCCGGGGGGGGTGACGGGGAGCTGTTTTTT
TRBJ2-1 . TRBV5-4 CASSPARRGNEQFF TGTGCCAGCAGCCCCGCCCGGAGAGGAAATGAGCAGTTCTTC
TRBJ2-7 . TRBV5-6 CASSKQGGEQYF TGTGCCAGCAGCAAACAGGGCGGCGAGCAGTACTTC
TRBJ1-6 . TRBV7-8 CASSLRGSDSPLHF TGTGCCAGCAGCTTACGGGGATCTGACTCACCCCTCCACTTT
TRBJ1-5 TRBD1 TRBV7-2 CASSQGTGGGNQPQHF TGTGCCAGCAGCCAGGGGACAGGGGGAGGCAATCAGCCCCAGCATTTT
TRBJ2-7 TRBD1 TRBV28 CASSLPGTGGYEQYF TGTGCCAGCAGTTTGCCCGGGACAGGGGGCTACGAGCAGTACTTC
TRBJ2-6 . TRBV13 CASSSTGSSGANVLTF TGTGCCAGCAGCTCAACAGGGAGCTCTGGGGCCAACGTCCTGACTTTC
TRBJ1-3 . TRBV28 CATERGGAGNTIYF TGTGCCACCGAGAGAGGGGGGGCTGGAAACACCATATATTTT
TRBJ1-2 . TRBV25-1 CASSSYAREGDYGYTF TGTGCCAGCAGTTCTTACGCACGGGAGGGTGACTATGGCTACACCTTC
TRBJ1-1 TRBD1 TRBV19 CASSIPTGRTARTEAFF TGTGCCAGTAGTATCCCGACAGGGCGGACAGCACGCACTGAAGCTTTCTTT
TRBJ2-5 TRBD2 TRBV13 CASSLRTGGRETQYF TGTGCCAGCAGCCTAAGGACTGGCGGGAGGGAGACCCAGTACTTC
TRBJ2-6 . TRBV30 CAWSGVYSGANVLTF TGTGCCTGGAGCGGAGTATACTCTGGGGCCAACGTCCTGACTTTC
TRBJ2-1 . TRBV5-1 CASSLESADLYNEQFF TGCGCCAGCAGCTTGGAGTCAGCGGACCTTTACAATGAGCAGTTCTTC
TRBJ1-2 . TRBV4-2 CASSQDWPPNYGYTF TGTGCCAGCAGCCAAGATTGGCCACCCAACTATGGCTACACCTTC
TRBJ1-3 . TRBV11-3 CASSPSEATSGNTIYF TGTGCCAGCAGCCCATCCGAGGCGACCTCTGGAAACACCATATATTTT
TRBJ2-1 TRBD2 TRBV5-1 CASSHRTSGRVGAPNEQFF TGCGCCAGCAGCCACCGGACTAGCGGGAGGGTGGGGGCCCCCAATGAGCAGTTCTTC
TRBJ2-1 . TRBV30 CAWSLRGSHEQFF TGTGCCTGGAGTTTGAGGGGGAGCCATGAGCAGTTCTTC
TRBJ2-7 . TRBV5-1 CASTGEYEQYF TGCGCCAGCACAGGGGAATACGAGCAGTACTTC
TRBJ2-1 TRBD2 TRBV11-2 CASSEGGASYNEQFF TGTGCCAGCAGTGAGGGAGGGGCCTCCTACAATGAGCAGTTCTTC
TRBJ2-7 TRBD2 TRBV5-1 CASSLIQRENEQYF TGCGCCAGCAGCTTGATCCAGCGGGAGAACGAGCAGTACTTC
TRBJ1-4 TRBD1 TRBV5-1 CASSQGQVDEKLFF TGCGCCAGCAGCCAGGGACAGGTGGATGAAAAACTGTTTTTT
TRBJ1-2 . TRBV28 CASSLRGFYGYTF TGTGCCAGCAGTTTAAGGGGATTCTATGGCTACACCTTC
TRBJ2-1 . TRBV2 CASSPTGNNEQFF TGTGCCAGCAGTCCTACAGGGAACAATGAGCAGTTCTTC
TRBJ2-7 . TRBV30 CACQQAGRYEQYF TGTGCCTGTCAACAGGCCGGTAGGTACGAGCAGTACTTC
TRBJ2-3 . TRBV11-2 CASSPGLRGVYTQYF TGTGCCAGCAGCCCCGGGCTCCGGGGAGTATATACGCAGTATTTT
TRBJ2-1 . TRBV5-1 CASSSESGANYNEQFF TGCGCCAGCAGCTCGGAGAGCGGAGCCAATTACAATGAGCAGTTCTTC